A selection of T cell receptor beta chains follows, all from one sample in a study of T-cell memory formation after mild COVID-19. TCRdb called the 5' RACE reads again in MiXCR, with one record for every CDR3 protein. This sample yields about 120,000 distinct CDR3 sequences, of which 22% are seen a single time; about two fifths belongs to the top ten. The specimen was PBMCs or a T cell subset sorted from them (not recorded which). The source of these receptors is a man in his late teens or twenties who had mild COVID-19 (a few samples of this study predate the infection). Cell type and time point are not known. Each CDR3 is given with its conserved first and last residue. Fields, in order: D gene, J gene, clone size, V gene, CDR3 protein, CDR3 DNA. D genes are given only for firm matches. For some rows the clone size is stated as once, few or many, or as a class when expanded; others skip it.

TRBD1,TRBJ2-7,.,TRBV9,CASSSGTGKDYEQYF,TGTGCCAGCAGCTCCGGGACAGGGAAAGATTACGAGCAGTACTTC
.,TRBJ2-1,medium-sized,TRBV11-1,CASSLASGGSYNEQFF,TGTGCCAGCAGCTTAGCGTCAGGGGGGTCCTACAATGAGCAGTTCTTC
TRBD2,TRBJ2-5,few,TRBV7-9,CASSLHASGGAVETQYF,TGTGCCAGCAGCCTGCACGCTAGCGGGGGGGCCGTAGAGACCCAGTACTTC
.,TRBJ2-1,.,TRBV2,CASRPGHLNNEQFF,TGTGCCAGCAGGCCGGGACACCTCAACAATGAGCAGTTCTTC
.,TRBJ2-3,.,TRBV9,CASSPWRGGTDTQYF,TGTGCCAGCAGCCCGTGGCGGGGTGGCACAGATACGCAGTATTTT
.,TRBJ2-1,few,TRBV7-8,CASSLAAGNEQFF,TGTGCCAGCAGCTTAGCGGCTGGCAATGAGCAGTTCTTC
.,TRBJ1-1,few,TRBV9,CASSVEGTAAEAFF,TGTGCCAGCAGCGTAGAGGGGACCGCGGCTGAAGCTTTCTTT
TRBD1,TRBJ2-3,many,TRBV6-1,CASSEAQGEKADTQYF,TGTGCCAGCAGTGAAGCTCAGGGGGAAAAAGCAGATACGCAGTATTTT
.,TRBJ2-7,.,TRBV6-2/TRBV6-3,CASRDYEQYF,TGTGCCAGCAGAGATTACGAGCAGTACTTC
TRBD2,TRBJ2-3,few,TRBV6-2/TRBV6-3,CANSTSGGSSDTDTQYF,TGTGCCAACTCGACTAGCGGGGGAAGTAGCGACACAGATACGCAGTATTTT
.,TRBJ1-3,few,TRBV7-9,CASATGREAGNTIYF,TGTGCCAGCGCCACCGGGAGGGAGGCTGGAAACACCATATATTTT
.,TRBJ1-1,.,TRBV4-1,CASSQDLVILNTEAFF,TGCGCCAGCAGCCAAGATCTAGTGATATTGAACACTGAAGCTTTCTTT
TRBD2,TRBJ2-1,.,TRBV4-1,CASQDSGGAGEQFF,TGCGCCAGCCAAGATTCCGGGGGGGCCGGTGAGCAGTTCTTC
.,TRBJ1-3,once,TRBV11-2,CASSYPRPGNTIYF,TGTGCCAGCAGCTACCCCAGACCTGGAAACACCATATATTTT
.,TRBJ1-2,few,TRBV4-2,CASSQDPGERGYTF,TGTGCCAGCAGCCAAGATCCGGGGGAACGAGGCTACACCTTC
TRBD2,TRBJ2-7,.,TRBV11-3,CASSCLAAYEQYF,TGTGCCAGCAGCTGTCTAGCGGCCTACGAGCAGTACTTC
TRBD2,TRBJ2-1,.,TRBV10-2,CASSESQAGSRYEQFF,TGCGCCAGCAGTGAGTCGCAAGCGGGGAGTAGGTATGAGCAGTTCTTC
.,TRBJ1-1,few,TRBV4-2,CASSQDQTKAFF,TGTGCCAGCAGCCAAGATCAAACAAAAGCTTTCTTT
.,TRBJ2-7,few,TRBV6-2/TRBV6-3,CASSYTGPTTYEQYF,TGTGCCAGCAGTTACACCGGTCCGACCACCTACGAGCAGTACTTC
TRBD2,TRBJ2-5,many,TRBV3-1,CASSPGLAGPPETQYF,TGTGCCAGCAGCCCTGGACTAGCGGGGCCCCCGGAGACCCAGTACTTC
TRBD1,TRBJ1-5,.,TRBV18,CASSDPRGQGNQPQHF,TGTGCCAGCTCCGACCCCAGGGGGCAGGGCAATCAGCCCCAGCATTTT
.,TRBJ2-5,few,TRBV14,CASSQVREETQYF,TGTGCCAGCAGCCAAGTTAGGGAAGAGACCCAGTACTTC
.,TRBJ2-5,few,TRBV7-9,CASSPGPGETQYF,TGTGCCAGCAGCCCAGGACCAGGGGAGACCCAGTACTTC
.,TRBJ2-1,.,TRBV4-1,CASSQVYNEQFF,TGCGCCAGCAGCCAAGTTTACAATGAGCAGTTCTTC